The rows below give T cell receptor beta chains drawn from one sample of a study of blood T cell repertoires in COVID-19. The repertoire was sequenced with immunoSEQ multiplex PCR; TCRdb's copy has only in-frame clones and lacks some. The sample shows tens of thousands of clones, about nine tenths of them seen only once. The sample was peripheral blood. The receptors come from a man aged 55 to 70 with COVID-19, enrolled during active disease. CDR3s include the opening cysteine and the closing phenylalanine or tryptophan. The D gene is left open where the match is weak. Size tells how often a clone was seen (once, few, many) or the class of an expanded clone, and some rows leave it out.

>NA|TRBV18|TRBD1|TRBJ1-2
TGTGCCAGCTCACCACGAGTTTCAGGGGGTTTTGGCTACACCTTC
CASSPRVSGGFGYTF
>NA|TRBV6-6|TRBD1|TRBJ1-5
TGTGCCAGCATTACAGGGACAGATGGCAATCAGCCCCAGCATTTT
CASITGTDGNQPQHF
>NA|TRBV5-6|TRBD1|TRBJ2-5
TGTGCCAGCAGTCGTCCCGGGACAGAAGAGACCCAGTACTTC
CASSRPGTEETQYF
>NA|TRBV15|NA|TRBJ2-3
TGTGCCACCAGCAGCCGACAGGTCAGCACAGATACGCAGTATTTT
CATSSRQVSTDTQYF
>NA|TRBV10-1|NA|TRBJ1-1
TGCGCCAGCAGTGGGCAGGGAGGGACTGAAGCTTTCTTT
CASSGQGGTEAFF
>NA|TRBV10-3|NA|TRBJ1-5
TGTGCCATCAGCCTCGGGGGCAATCAGCCCCAGCATTTT
CAISLGGNQPQHF
>once|TRBV12-3/TRBV12-4|NA|TRBJ1-2
TGTGCCAGCAGTTCAGGTTTAGGCTACACCTTC
CASSSGLGYTF
>NA|TRBV7-3|NA|TRBJ1-1
TGTGCCAGCAGCTTAGGGGGGGACACCACTGAAGCTTTCTTT
CASSLGGDTTEAFF
>NA|TRBV7-2|NA|TRBJ1-4
TGTGCCAGCAGCCCATACGGGGAACCCAATGAAAAACTGTTTTTT
CASSPYGEPNEKLFF
>NA|TRBV7-6|TRBD2|TRBJ2-1
TGTGCCAGCAGCTTAGGACTAGCGGACCACAATGAGCAGTTCTTC
CASSLGLADHNEQFF
>NA|TRBV19|TRBD1|TRBJ1-3
TGTGCCAGTAACCGGGGACAGCCCGGGGGAAGCACCATATATTTT
CASNRGQPGGSTIYF
>few|TRBV18|TRBD1|TRBJ2-5
TGTGCCAGCTCTTATACCGGGACAGGGGAGACCCAGTACTTC
CASSYTGTGETQYF
>NA|TRBV28|NA|TRBJ2-5
TGTGCCAGCAGCCTTAGCGAGGAGACCCAGTACTTC
CASSLSEETQYF
>NA|TRBV13|NA|TRBJ2-5
TGTGCCAGCAGCAGTTACCGGGACAAGGGACAAGAGACCCAGTACTTC
CASSSYRDKGQETQYF
>NA|TRBV29-1|NA|TRBJ1-5
TGCAGCGTTGGTATGGGGGGGCCGGCGAGCAATCAGCCCCAGCATTTT
CSVGMGGPASNQPQHF
>NA|TRBV7-6|NA|TRBJ2-7
TGTGCCAGCAGCCCTCGCGGGGAAGAGAACGAGCAGTACTTC
CASSPRGEENEQYF
>NA|TRBV18|NA|TRBJ1-2
TGTGCCAGCTCACCAAACGGAGATAACTATGGCTACACCTTC
CASSPNGDNYGYTF